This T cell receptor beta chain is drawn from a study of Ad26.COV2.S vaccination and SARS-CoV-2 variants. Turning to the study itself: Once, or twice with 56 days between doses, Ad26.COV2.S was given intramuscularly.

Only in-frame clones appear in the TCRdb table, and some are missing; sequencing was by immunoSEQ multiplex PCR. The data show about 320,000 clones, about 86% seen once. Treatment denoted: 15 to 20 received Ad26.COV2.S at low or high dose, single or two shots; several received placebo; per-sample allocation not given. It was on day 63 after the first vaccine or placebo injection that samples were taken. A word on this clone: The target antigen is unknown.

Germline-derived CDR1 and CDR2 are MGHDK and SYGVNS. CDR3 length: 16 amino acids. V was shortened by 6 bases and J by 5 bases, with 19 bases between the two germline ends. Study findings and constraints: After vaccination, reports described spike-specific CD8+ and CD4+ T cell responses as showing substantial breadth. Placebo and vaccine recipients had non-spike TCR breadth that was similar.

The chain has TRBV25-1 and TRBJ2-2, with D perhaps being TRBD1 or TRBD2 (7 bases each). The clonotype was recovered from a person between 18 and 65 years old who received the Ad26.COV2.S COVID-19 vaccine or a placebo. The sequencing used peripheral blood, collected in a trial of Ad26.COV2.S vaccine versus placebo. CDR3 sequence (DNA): TGTGCCAGCAGACAAGGAAGGCAGGGGGGGACCGGGGAGCTGTTTTTT. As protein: CASRQGRQGGTGELFF.